The clone carrying this T cell receptor (beta chain) was counted between two and nine times. Its cognate antigen is unknown. The junction departs from germline at one end; a sequencing error may be responsible. This specimen comes from a study of Graves' ophthalmopathy and Graves' hyperthyroidism. The authors amplified TCR beta CDR3 regions, and they did so from RNA transcripts for repertoire sequencing. Amplification began with first-round RT-PCR using HTBI primers, then second-round multiplex PCR was performed. MiXCR was run by TCRdb on the multiplex PCR reads, yielding one entry per CDR3 protein. The data contain 650,000 to 900,000 distinct CDR3 sequences, roughly two fifths of them singletons. The CDR3 has 15 residues. Looked up from germline, CDR1 is SEHNR and CDR2 is FQNEAQ (reference sequence). Whole-study findings and limits: In blood, most expanded thyroid clonotypes above 0.001 frequency were also detected.

Active ophthalmopathy (CAS at least 3, NOSPECS at least 4), lasting under 3 months. The sample comprised peripheral blood. The chain links TRBV7-9 to TRBJ2-5; no clear D gene. This TCR was sampled from an adult man with Graves' ophthalmopathy. In nucleotides, the CDR3 is TGTGCTAGCAGCTTAGACGCACTTCGGGAAGAGACCCAGTACTTC. Protein sequence: CASSLDALREETQYF.